This T cell receptor beta chain was profiled in a study of tumor-infiltrating lymphocytes in primary liver carcinoma. In the study overall: The study included patients who were men and women aged 30 to 69 years.

Constant-region priming of around 490 ng total RNA yielded TCR beta cDNA. Modified slightly, ARM-PCR produced TCR beta libraries over three nested multiplex PCR rounds. Rounds one and two of PCR, each of 10 cycles, were primed with TRBV1-TRBV30 forward primers and a C-beta reverse primer. TCRdb ran MiXCR on the multiplex PCR reads and lists one entry per CDR3 protein. The data hold about 300,000 distinct CDR3 sequences, with 50% to 70% observed a single time. Germline DNA was also extracted, while the blood RNA originated from unsorted whole blood. General study points: Blood's top-250-clone fraction was significantly lower than that of tumors (p = 0.039). The bulk unsorted samples meant that CD4+ and CD8+ repertoires went uncompared.

V dropped 2 bases and J dropped 9 bases, with 10 bases sitting between them. Germline CDR1 and CDR2: SGHNT and YENEEA. This CDR3 has 13 amino acids. With regard to this clonotype: Its cognate antigen is unknown.

V is TRBV11-3 and J is TRBJ2-2; D uncertain. The sample taken for sequencing was peripheral blood. The receptor was isolated from a man aged 35 to 55 with primary liver carcinoma and hepatitis B virus infection. The CDR3: CASSLSATRELFF. In nucleotides, the CDR3 is TGTGCCAGCAGCTTATCGGCAACCAGGGAGCTGTTTTTT.